Below, one T cell receptor (beta chain) is given with its context. CDR1 is SQVTM and CDR2 is ANQGSEA in the germline V gene. V lost 4 bases to trimming and J lost 0 bases; unmatched junction nucleotides: 5. The CDR3 sequence is 16 residues long. This sample is drawn from a study of blood T cells in healthy people across ages. A second about 7 to 12 cycle PCR used barcoded and J-beta primers. Each CDR3 protein gets one entry after TCRdb re-called the 5' RACE reads with MiXCR. The sample has hundreds of thousands of distinct CDR3 sequences, about 52% seen once; the top ten hold roughly a third. The TCR sequence derives from a woman aged 55-70 years in good health. Sequencing used blood. The V call is TRBV29-1, the J call TRBJ2-1; 11 bases map to TRBD2. CDR3 region: CSVVGGLAASYNEQFF. In DNA, the CDR3 is TGCAGCGTTGTAGGGGGACTAGCGGCCTCCTACAATGAGCAGTTCTTC.